This entry is about one T cell receptor beta chain. This sample is drawn from a study of lymphopenia after photon versus proton radiotherapy. Libraries were prepared by immunoSEQ multiplex PCR; TCRdb keeps only in-frame clonotypes and omits some of them. In the table there are roughly 17,000 clones, roughly 84% of which are singletons. The CDR3 has 12 residues. Germline V CDR1 and CDR2: GTSNPN, SVGIG (reference sequence). The chain combines TRBV30 with TRBJ2-5; D uncertain. The J call may be incorrect, as the DNA end agrees better with TRBJ2-7. This receptor was identified in a man between 65 and 85 years old with pancreatic cancer. The sequencing used peripheral blood, collected from a patient treated with proton-based radiotherapy. CDR3 DNA sequence: TGTGCCTGGTCCCGCCTGGGGTACGAGCAGTACTTC. Amino acids: CAWSRLGYEQYF.